This T cell receptor (beta chain) was profiled in a study of molecular identifiers for immune sequencing clone quantification (dated by TCRdb to 2016 to 2019). Regarding the study in general: For a replicate experiment, RNA from approximately 20,000 or 100,000 naive CD8 T cells was divided into five aliquots, of which four were sequenced. This methods study used CD8 T cells to benchmark TCR RNA copy counting and molecular-identifier clustering-based TCR repertoire sequencing (MIDCIRS). Overall study outcomes, separate from this receptor: Highly expanded clone sizes could be underestimated because identical TCR molecules may share a barcode. Spiked-in Jurkat TCR RNA equivalent to a single cell was reported to be detectable even among one million naive CD8 T cells. Naive libraries contained spiked-in Jurkat TCR RNA (more than nine copies' worth), which is not part of the donor repertoire. When barcode sub-clustering was left out, chimeric consensus sequences inflated TCR diversity, with chimeras reaching as high as 47%. In CMV-specific effector cells, clones with more than 20 RNA copies contained over 97% of molecules, whereas in naive cells such clones contained under 1% of molecules. Modeling gave around 2.7 recovered TCR RNA copies per cell versus 8 to 10 by digital PCR, implying approximately 30% capture efficiency.

Naive CD8 T cell libraries were made from approximately 20,000 to 1,000,000 sorted cells using 10%, 30% or 50% of purified RNA. Naive CD8 T cells, defined as CD8+CD4-CCR7+CD45RA+, were FACS-sorted into RLT Plus buffer on a BD FACSAria II. Detection sensitivity was tested by spiking Jurkat RNA equal to some 11 TCR copies' worth into samples containing roughly 19,000-1,100,000 naive CD8 T cells. Enrichment of CD8 T cells was done with RosetteSep CD8+ T Cell Enrichment Cocktail plus Ficoll-Paque, and ACK red cell lysis came afterward. Only a few counts were recorded for this clonotype. The antigen it binds to is not known. Base quality data are lacking; no much larger clone is found one base away. Libraries were built with PCR. TCRdb lists the instrument as Illumina HiSeq 4000. Bulk TCR libraries were generated as previously described, with the TCR primers listed in Table S5 used. The Qiagen AllPrep DNA/RNA kit was used to purify total RNA. Before analysis, reads from multiple sequencing runs of one library were combined. As for the authors' bioinformatics: Reads were retained only if an exact TCR constant sequence was present, and the retained reads were trimmed to 150 nt and grouped according to their 12-nt molecular barcodes. Reads inside each barcode group were sub-clustered using a 15% Levenshtein threshold, and a quality-weighted consensus sequence was constructed for each RNA molecule. Non-functional sequences were filtered out, along with any lower-count sequence sitting one edit away from another sequence. Based on a fit of two negative binomial distributions, barcode sub-clusters having less than 20% of the maximum read count were discarded. Starting from the raw public reads, TCRdb applied fastp trimming at Q25, assembled clones with MiXCR and retained in-frame beta chains. CDR3 protein sequences are deduplicated, and each keeps its most common genes and DNA. These V and J calls derive from TCRdb rather than the authors' analysis. The sample data list about 640,000 distinct CDR3 sequences, and nearly 20% of these were observed just once. Around 0.86% of the sample lies in the top ten.

Relative to germline, V is 5 bases shorter and J is 6 bases shorter, with 28 bases between their ends. Per the germline V gene (reference sequence), MNHEY is the CDR1 and SMNVEV is the CDR2. The CDR3, from cysteine to phenylalanine, totals 18 residues. Of the read, only the CDR3 DNA is kept; its 54 bases are in frame from base 1. The receptor comes from a human donor in good health. Some libraries in this study had Jurkat cell RNA spiked in. The chain employs TRBV27 and TRBJ1-2, with a weak D call of TRBD1 (6 bases match). The material sequenced was naive CD8+ T cells from blood, with Jurkat cell RNA spiked in. The sample's cell subset or site label, in plain terms: FACS-sorted CD8+CD4-CCR7+CD45RA+ naive T cells. The nucleotide sequence is TGTGCCAGCAGTCCTATCCCCAGGGGCCCCCGTCAAGTCGATGGCTACACCTTC. It specifies CASSPIPRGPRQVDGYTF.